This TCR beta chain was obtained from a study of technical replicates of blood from a few donors. The CDR3 is made up of 15 amino acids. V lost 5 bases and J lost 0, with 13 bases in between. Germline V gives CDR1 PRHDT, CDR2 FYEKMQ (reference sequence). Repertoires were generated with immunoSEQ multiplex PCR, while TCRdb's copy carries only in-frame clones and drops some. The sample carries 80,000 to 90,000 clones, roughly 94% recorded once. This TCR came from a human donor in good health. The material sequenced was T cells isolated from PBMCs. The V call is TRBV13, the J call TRBJ2-5; D ambiguous. The CDR3 here is CASSRVTPYQETQYF. In DNA form, the CDR3 reads TGTGCCAGCAGCCGGGTAACCCCGTACCAAGAGACCCAGTACTTC.